A few counts support the clone carrying this T cell receptor beta chain. The sample belongs to a study of memory CD4+ T cells and cytomegalovirus serostatus. Germline V CDR1 and CDR2: SNHLY, FYNNEI. The V end lost 9 bases, the J end lost 0 bases, and 11 bases lay between the germline ends. The CDR3 is 13 amino acids. Single viable CD3+CD4+CD8-CD45RO+ cells were sorted as the memory CD4+ T cells. TCRdb's table, derived via immunoSEQ multiplex PCR, lists solely in-frame clones and lacks some. The sample holds about 58,000 clones; roughly 85% are singletons and the top ten take about 0.48%. This chain links TRBV2 with TRBJ1-1; D is undetermined. Source material: memory CD4+ T cells from blood. This TCR came from an adult in good health and CMV-seronegative. Some clones in this sample may be carry-over from other donors' samples. CDR3 sequence (DNA): TGTGCCAGTACGAGGGTTATGAACACTGAAGCTTTCTTT. Translating it yields CASTRVMNTEAFF.